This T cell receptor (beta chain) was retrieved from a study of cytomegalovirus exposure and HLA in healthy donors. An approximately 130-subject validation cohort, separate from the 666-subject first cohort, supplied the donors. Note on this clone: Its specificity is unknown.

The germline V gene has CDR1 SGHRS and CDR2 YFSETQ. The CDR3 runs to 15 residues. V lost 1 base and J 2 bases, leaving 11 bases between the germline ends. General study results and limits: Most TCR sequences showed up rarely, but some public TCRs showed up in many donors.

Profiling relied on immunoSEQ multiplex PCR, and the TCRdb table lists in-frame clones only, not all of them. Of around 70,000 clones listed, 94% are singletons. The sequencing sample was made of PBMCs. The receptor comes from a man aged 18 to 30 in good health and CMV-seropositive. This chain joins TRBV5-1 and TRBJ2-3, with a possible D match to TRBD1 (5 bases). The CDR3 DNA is TGCGCCAGCAGCTTGTGGGGCGGAGTCACAGATACGCAGTATTTT. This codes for CASSLWGGVTDTQYF.